Reported below is one T cell receptor (beta chain). This entry belongs to a study of control samples from healthy donors and cancer patients. Germline values: CDR1 KGHSH, CDR2 LQKENI. V lost 6 bases to trimming and J lost 0 bases, with 8 bases between them. The CDR3 runs 13 residues. Sequenced by immunoSEQ multiplex PCR; TCRdb stores in-frame clones only, minus some. The table has some 250,000 clones, over 75% seen once. The clonotype comes from a woman in her fifties or sixties with lung cancer. Sequencing was performed on PBMCs. The chain couples TRBV18 to TRBJ1-1, with a weak D call TRBD1 (6 bases). Written as DNA, the CDR3 is TGTGCCAGCTCCCAGGGGATGAACACTGAAGCTTTCTTT. This sequence encodes CASSQGMNTEAFF.